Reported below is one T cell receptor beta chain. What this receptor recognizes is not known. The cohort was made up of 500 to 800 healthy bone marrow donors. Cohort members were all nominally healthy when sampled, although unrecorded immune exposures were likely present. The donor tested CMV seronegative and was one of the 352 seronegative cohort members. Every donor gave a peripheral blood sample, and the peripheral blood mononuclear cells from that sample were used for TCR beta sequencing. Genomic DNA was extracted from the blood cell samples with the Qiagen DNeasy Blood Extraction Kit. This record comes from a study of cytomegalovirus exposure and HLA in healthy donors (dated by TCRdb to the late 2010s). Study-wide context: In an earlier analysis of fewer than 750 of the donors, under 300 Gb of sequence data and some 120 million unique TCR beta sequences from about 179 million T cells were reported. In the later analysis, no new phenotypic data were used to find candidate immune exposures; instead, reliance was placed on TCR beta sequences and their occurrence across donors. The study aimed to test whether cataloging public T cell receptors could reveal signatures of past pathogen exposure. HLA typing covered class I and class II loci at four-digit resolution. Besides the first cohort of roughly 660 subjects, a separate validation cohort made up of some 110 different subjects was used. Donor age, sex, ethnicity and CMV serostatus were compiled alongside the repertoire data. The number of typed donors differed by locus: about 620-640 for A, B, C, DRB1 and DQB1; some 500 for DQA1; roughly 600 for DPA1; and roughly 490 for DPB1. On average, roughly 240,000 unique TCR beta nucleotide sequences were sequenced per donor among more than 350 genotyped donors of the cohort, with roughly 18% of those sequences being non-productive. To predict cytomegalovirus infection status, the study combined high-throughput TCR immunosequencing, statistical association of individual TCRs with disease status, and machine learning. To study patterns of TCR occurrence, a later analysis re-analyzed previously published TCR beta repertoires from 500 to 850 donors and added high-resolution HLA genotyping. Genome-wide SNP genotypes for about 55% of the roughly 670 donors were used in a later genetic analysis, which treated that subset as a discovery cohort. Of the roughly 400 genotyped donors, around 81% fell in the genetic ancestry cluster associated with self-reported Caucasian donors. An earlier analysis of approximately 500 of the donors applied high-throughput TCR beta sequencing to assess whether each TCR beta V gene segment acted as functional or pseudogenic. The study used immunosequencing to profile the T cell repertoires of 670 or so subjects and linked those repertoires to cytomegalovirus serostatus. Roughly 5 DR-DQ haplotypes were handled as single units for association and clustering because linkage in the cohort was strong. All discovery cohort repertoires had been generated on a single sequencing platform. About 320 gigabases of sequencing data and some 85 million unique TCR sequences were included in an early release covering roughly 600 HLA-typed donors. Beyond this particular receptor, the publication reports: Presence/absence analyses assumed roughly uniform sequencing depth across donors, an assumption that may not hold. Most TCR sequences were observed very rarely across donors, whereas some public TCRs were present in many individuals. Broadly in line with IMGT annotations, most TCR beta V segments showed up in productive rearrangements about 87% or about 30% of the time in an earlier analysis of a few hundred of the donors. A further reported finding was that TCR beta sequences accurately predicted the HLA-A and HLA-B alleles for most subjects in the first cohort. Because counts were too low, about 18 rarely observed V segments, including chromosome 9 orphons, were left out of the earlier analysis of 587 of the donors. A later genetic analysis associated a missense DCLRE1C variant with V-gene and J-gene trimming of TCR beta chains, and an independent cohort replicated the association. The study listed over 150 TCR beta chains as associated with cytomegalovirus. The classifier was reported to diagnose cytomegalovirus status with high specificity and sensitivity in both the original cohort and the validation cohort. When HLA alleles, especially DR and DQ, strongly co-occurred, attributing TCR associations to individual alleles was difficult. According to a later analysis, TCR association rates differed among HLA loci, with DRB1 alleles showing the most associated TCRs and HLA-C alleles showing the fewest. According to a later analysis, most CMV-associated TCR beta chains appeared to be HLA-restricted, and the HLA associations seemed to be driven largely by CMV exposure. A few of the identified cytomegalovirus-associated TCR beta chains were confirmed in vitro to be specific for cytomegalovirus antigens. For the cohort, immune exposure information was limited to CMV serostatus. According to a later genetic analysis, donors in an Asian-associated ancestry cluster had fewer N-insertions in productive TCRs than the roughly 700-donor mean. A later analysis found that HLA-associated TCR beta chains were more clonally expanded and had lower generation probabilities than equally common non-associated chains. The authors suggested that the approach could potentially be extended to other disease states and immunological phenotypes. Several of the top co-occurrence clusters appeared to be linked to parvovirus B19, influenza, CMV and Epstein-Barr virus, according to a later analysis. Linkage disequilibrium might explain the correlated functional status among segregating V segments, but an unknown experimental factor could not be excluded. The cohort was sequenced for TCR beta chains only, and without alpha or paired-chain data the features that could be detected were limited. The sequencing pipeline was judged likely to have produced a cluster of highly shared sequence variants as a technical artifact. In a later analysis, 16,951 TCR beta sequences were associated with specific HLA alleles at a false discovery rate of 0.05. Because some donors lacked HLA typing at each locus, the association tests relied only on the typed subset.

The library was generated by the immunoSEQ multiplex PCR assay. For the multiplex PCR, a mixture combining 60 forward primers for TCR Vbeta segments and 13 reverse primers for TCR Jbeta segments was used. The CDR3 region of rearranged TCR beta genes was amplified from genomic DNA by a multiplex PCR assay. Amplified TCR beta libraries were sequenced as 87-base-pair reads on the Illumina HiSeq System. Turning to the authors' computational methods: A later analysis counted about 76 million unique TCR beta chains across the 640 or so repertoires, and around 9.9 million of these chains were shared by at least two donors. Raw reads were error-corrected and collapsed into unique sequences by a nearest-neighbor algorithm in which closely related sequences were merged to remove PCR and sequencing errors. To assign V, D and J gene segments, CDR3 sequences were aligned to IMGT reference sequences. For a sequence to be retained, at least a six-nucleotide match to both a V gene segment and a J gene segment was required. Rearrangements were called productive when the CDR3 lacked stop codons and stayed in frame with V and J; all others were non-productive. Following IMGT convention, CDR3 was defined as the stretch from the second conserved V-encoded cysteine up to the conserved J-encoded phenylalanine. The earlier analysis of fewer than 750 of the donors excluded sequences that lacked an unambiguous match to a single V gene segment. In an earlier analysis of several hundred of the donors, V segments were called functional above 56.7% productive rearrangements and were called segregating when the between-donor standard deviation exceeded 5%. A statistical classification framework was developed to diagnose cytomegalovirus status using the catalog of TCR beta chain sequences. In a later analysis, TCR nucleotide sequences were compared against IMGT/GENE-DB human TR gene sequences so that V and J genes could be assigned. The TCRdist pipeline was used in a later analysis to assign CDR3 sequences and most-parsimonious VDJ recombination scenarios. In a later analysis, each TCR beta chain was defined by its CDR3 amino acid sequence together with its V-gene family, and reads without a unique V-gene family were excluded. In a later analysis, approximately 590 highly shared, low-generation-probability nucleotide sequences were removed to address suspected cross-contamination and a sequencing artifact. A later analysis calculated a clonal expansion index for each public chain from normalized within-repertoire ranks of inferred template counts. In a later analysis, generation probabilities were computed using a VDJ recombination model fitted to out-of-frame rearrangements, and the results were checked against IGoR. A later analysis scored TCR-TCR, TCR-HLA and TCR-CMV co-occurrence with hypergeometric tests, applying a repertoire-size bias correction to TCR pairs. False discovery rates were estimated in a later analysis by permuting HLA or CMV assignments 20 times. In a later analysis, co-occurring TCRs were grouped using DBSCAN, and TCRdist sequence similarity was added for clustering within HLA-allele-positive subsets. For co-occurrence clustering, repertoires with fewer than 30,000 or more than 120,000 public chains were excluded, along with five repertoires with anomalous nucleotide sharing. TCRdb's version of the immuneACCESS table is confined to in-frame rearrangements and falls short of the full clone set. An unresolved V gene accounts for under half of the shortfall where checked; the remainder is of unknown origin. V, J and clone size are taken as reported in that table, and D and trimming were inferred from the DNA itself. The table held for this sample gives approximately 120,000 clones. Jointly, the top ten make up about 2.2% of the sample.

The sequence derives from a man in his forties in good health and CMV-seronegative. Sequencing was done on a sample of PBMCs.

The sequence in DNA is TGTGCCAGCAGCTCAGACAGGGGGCTTAGTCAGCCCCAGCATTTT. Translated, this is CASSSDRGLSQPQHF. The chain uses TRBV5-6 and TRBJ1-5, with 10 bases matching TRBD1. From cysteine to phenylalanine, the CDR3 is 15 amino acids long. Kept here is only the CDR3 DNA, which spans 45 bases and is read in frame from base 1. V ends up 3 bases short and J 6 bases short, with an unmatched junction base count of 6. CDR1 and CDR2, per the germline V gene, are SGHDT and YYEEEE. Reference TRBV5-6 and TRBJ1-5 proteins supply the regions before and after the CDR3; the full variable domain is: DAGVTQSPTHLIKTRGQQVTLRCSPKSGHDTVSWYQQALGQGPQFIFQYYEEEERQRGNFPDRFSGHQFPNYSSELNVNALLLGDSALYLCASSSDRGLSQPQHFGDGTRLSIL.